The sequence of this T cell receptor beta chain was determined in a study of CD8 T cells in ankylosing spondylitis. Notes on the study in general: Roughly eight highly homologous variants formed a TCR beta motif that appeared characteristic of ankylosing spondylitis blood.

TCRdb called the 5' RACE reads again in MiXCR, with one record for every CDR3 protein. The sample contains 200,000 to 300,000 distinct CDR3 sequences, more than 20% of which appear only once. A word on this clonotype: Its antigen is currently unknown.

The material sequenced was blood, either unsorted or a sorted T cell fraction (not recorded which). This clonotype originated in a male donor with ankylosing spondylitis or in good health (not recorded which).

The CDR3 is CASSGEGWNEQFF. CDR3 DNA sequence: TGCGCCAGCAGCGGGGAGGGGTGGAATGAGCAGTTCTTC. The rearrangement joins TRBV10-1 to TRBJ2-1, with 7 nucleotides matching TRBD2. CDR1 and CDR2 (germline): WNHNN, SYGVQD (reference sequence). The CDR3 spans 13 residues. V was clipped by 6 bases and J by 7 bases; unmatched bases: 6.